This T cell receptor (beta chain) appears in the sequencing data of a study of T-cell memory formation after mild COVID-19. Findings of the study overall: CD8+ contracting clones occupied EMRA, while CD4+ ones occupied mainly CM and EM. Confirmation of SARS-CoV-2 specificity was lacking for second-wave clones peaking day 37. Memory cells collected pre-infection included some clones that later responded, suggesting cross-reactive memory joined.

This clonotype has more than one count but fewer than ten. Its cognate antigen is unknown. Researchers used 5'RACE with constant-segment primers to make TCR alpha and TCR beta cDNA libraries that carry sample barcodes and UMIs. MiXCR, applied by TCRdb to the 5' RACE reads, yields one record per CDR3 protein. The sample yields around 220,000 distinct CDR3 sequences, 16% seen once. Sequenced: PBMCs or a T cell subset sorted from them (not recorded which). The TCR sequence derives from a man aged 18 to 30 who had mild COVID-19 (a few samples of this study predate the infection). Cell type and time point are not known.

Written as DNA, the CDR3 is TGCAGTGCTGCGGGGCTAGCGGGGGCAGATACGCAGTATTTT. Translating gives CSAAGLAGADTQYF. The rearrangement joins TRBV20-1 to TRBJ2-3; TRBD2 matches 10 bases. The CDR3 is 14 amino acids. V was clipped by 5 bases and J by 4 bases; unmatched bases: 6. Germline V lookup: CDR1 DFQATT, CDR2 SNEGSKA (reference sequence).